This TCR beta chain comes out of a study of CD8 T cells in ankylosing spondylitis. Germline CDR1 is MDHEN and CDR2 is SYDVKM. Trimming took off 6 bases at V and 8 bases at J, with 14 bases between the two ends. The CDR3 covers 14 residues. This clonotype was counted ten times or more. As the method for making TCR beta libraries, quantitative 5'-RACE with molecular barcodes was used. TCRdb analysed the 5' RACE reads with MiXCR anew, one entry per CDR3 protein. The sample records tens of thousands of distinct CDR3 sequences, about 5% being singletons. The TCR comes from a male donor with ankylosing spondylitis or in good health (not recorded which). The genes are TRBV28 and TRBJ1-6, with a tentative D call TRBD1 (5 bases). The specimen sequenced was blood, either unsorted or a sorted T cell fraction (not recorded which). Here the CDR3 reads CASRLWQGYSPLHF. The CDR3 DNA reads TGTGCCAGCAGACTCTGGCAGGGATATTCACCCCTCCACTTT.